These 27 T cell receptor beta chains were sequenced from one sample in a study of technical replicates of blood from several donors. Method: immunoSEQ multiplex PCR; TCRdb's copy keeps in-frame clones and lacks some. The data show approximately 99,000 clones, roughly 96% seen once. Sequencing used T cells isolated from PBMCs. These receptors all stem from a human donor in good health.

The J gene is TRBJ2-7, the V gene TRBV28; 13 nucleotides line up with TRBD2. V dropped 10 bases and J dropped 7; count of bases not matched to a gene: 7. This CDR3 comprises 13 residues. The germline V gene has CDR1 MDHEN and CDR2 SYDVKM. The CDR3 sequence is CAIGLAGDREQYF. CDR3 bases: TGTGCCATAGGACTAGCGGGAGACCGAGAGCAGTACTTC.

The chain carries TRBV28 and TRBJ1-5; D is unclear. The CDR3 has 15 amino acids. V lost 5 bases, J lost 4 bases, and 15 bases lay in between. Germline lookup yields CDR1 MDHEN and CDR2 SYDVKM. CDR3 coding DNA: TGTGCCAGCAGTAGAGAAAACAGCCCTAATCAGCCCCAGCATTTT. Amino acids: CASSRENSPNQPQHF.

The CDR3 coding sequence is TGTGCCAGCAGCCCTACTAGCGGGAGGGCCTACGAGCAGTACTTC. It encodes CASSPTSGRAYEQYF. The gene calls are TRBV5-6 and TRBJ2-7, with 13 bases identical to TRBD2. With V trimmed by 4 bases and J by 2 bases, 3 bases remained unmatched. Germline V CDR1 and CDR2: SGHDT, YYEEEE. This CDR3 is built from 15 residues.

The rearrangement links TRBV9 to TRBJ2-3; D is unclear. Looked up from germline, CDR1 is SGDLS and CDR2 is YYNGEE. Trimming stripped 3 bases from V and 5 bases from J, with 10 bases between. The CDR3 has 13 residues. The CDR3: CASSGSLKDTQYF. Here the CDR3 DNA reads TGTGCCAGCAGCGGGAGTTTGAAAGATACGCAGTATTTT.

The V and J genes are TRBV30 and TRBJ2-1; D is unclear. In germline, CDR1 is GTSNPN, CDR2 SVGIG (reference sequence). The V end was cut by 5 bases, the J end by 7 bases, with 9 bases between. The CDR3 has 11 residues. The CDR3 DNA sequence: TGTGCCTGGCAAGATCTAAATGAGCAGTTCTTC. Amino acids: CAWQDLNEQFF.

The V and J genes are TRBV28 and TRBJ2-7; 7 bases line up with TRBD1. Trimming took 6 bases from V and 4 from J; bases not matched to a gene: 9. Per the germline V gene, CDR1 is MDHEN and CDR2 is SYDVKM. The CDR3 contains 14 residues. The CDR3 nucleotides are TGTGCCAGCAGCCTACCGGGACAGACTTACGAGCAGTACTTC. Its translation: CASSLPGQTYEQYF.

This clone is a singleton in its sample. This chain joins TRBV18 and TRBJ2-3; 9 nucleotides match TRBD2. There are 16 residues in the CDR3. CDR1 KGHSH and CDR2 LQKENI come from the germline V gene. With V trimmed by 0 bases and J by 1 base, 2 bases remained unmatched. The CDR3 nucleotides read TGTGCCAGCTCACCACCGGGACTAGCAGGCACAGATACGCAGTATTTT. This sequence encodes CASSPPGLAGTDTQYF.

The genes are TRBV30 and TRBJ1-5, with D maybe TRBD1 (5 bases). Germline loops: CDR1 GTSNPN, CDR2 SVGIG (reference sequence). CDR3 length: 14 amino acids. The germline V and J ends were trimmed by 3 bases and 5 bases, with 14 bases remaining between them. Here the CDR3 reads CAWSGGRGDQPQHF. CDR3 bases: TGTGCCTGGAGCGGGGGACGGGGTGATCAGCCCCAGCATTTT.

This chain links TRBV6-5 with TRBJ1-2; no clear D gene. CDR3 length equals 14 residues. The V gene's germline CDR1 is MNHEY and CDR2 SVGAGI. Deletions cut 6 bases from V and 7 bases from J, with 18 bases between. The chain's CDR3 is CASRSTGPGGGYTF. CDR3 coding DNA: TGTGCCAGCAGATCTACCGGGCCGGGAGGTGGCTACACCTTC.

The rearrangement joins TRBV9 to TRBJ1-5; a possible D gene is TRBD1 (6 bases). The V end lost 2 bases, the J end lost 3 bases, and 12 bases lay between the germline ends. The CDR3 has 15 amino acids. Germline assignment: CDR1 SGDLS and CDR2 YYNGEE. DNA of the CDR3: TGTGCCAGCAGCGTCAACGGGGGGCACAATCAGCCCCAGCATTTT. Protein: CASSVNGGHNQPQHF.

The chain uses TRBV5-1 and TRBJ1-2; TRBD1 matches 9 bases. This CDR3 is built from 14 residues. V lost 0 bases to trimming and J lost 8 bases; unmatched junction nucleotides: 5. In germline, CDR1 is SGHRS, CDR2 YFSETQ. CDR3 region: CASSLAQGAEGYTF. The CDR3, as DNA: TGCGCCAGCAGCTTGGCACAGGGGGCGGAGGGCTACACCTTC.

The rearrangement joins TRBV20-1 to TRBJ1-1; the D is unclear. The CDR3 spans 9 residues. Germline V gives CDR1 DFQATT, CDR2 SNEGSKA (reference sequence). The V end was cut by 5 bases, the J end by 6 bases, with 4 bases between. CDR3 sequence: CSAESEAFF. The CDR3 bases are TGCAGTGCTGAGTCTGAAGCTTTCTTT.

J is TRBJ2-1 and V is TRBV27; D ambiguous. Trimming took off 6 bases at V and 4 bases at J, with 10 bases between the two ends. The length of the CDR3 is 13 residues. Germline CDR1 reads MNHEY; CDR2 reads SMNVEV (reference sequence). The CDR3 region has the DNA TGTGCCAGCAGCTACAGACCTTACAATGAGCAGTTCTTC. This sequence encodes CASSYRPYNEQFF.

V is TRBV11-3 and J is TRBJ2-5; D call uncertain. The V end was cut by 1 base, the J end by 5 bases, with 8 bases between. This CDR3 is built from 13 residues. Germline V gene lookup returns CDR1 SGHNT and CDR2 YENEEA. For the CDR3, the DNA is TGTGCCAGCAGCTTAGGTGGCTGGGAGACCCAGTACTTC. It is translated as CASSLGGWETQYF.

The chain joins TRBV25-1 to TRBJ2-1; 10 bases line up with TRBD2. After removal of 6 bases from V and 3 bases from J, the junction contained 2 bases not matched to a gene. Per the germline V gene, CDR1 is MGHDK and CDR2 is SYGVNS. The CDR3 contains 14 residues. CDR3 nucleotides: TGTGCCAGCAGAGGACTAGCGGACTACAATGAGCAGTTCTTC. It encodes CASRGLADYNEQFF.

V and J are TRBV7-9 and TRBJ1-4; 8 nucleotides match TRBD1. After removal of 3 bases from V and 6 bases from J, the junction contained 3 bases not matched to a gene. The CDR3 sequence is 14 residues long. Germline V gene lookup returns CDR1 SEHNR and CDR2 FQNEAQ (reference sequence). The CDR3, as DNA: TGTGCCAGCAGCTTTCGGGACAGGCATGAAAAACTGTTTTTT. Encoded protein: CASSFRDRHEKLFF. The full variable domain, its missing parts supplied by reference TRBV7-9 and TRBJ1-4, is DTGVSQNPRHKITKRGQNVTFRCDPISEHNRLYWYRQTLGQGPEFLTYFQNEAQLEKSRLLSDRFSAERPKGSFSTLEIQRTEQGDSAMYLCASSFRDRHEKLFFGSGTQLSVL.

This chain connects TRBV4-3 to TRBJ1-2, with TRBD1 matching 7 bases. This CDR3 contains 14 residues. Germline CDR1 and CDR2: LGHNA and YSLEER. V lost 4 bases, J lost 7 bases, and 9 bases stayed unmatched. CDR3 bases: TGCGCCAGCAGCCCCCGACAGGGTGGGGCTGGCTACACCTTC. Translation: CASSPRQGGAGYTF.

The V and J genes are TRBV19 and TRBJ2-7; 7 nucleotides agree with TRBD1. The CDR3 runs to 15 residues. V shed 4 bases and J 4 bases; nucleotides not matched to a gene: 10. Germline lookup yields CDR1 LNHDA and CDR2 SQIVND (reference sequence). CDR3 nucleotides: TGTGCCAGTAGTACAGGCCGGGACAGAAGGTACGAGCAGTACTTC. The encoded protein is CASSTGRDRRYEQYF.

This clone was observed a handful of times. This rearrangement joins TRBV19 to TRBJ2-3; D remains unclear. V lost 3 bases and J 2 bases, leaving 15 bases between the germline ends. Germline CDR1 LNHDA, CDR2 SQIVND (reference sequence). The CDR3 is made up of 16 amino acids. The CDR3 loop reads CASSIQVKRPTDTQYF. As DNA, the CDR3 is TGTGCCAGTAGTATCCAAGTTAAGCGCCCCACAGATACGCAGTATTTT.

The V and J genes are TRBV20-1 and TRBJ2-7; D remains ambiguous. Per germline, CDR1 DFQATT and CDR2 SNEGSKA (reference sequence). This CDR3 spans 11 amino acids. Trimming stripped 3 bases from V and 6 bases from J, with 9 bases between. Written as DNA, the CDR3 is TGCAGTGCTAGTTCGAGAAGCGAGCAGTACTTC. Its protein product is CSASSRSEQYF.

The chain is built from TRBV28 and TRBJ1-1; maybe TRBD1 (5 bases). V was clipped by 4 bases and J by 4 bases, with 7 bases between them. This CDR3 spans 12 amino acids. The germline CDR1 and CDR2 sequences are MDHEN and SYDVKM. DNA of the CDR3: TGTGCCAGCAGTTCGACAGCCACTGAAGCTTTCTTT. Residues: CASSSTATEAFF. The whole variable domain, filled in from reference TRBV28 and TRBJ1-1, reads DVKVTQSSRYLVKRTGEKVFLECVQDMDHENMFWYRQDPGLGLRLIYFSYDVKMKEKGDIPEGYSVSREKKERFSLILESASTNQTSMYLCASSSTATEAFFGQGTRLTVV.

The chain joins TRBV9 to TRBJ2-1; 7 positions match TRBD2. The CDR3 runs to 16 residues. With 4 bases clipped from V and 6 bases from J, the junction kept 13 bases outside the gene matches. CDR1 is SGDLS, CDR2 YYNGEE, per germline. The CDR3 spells CASSLGLELVGNEQFF. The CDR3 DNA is TGTGCCAGCAGCCTTGGACTAGAGCTCGTGGGCAATGAGCAGTTCTTC.

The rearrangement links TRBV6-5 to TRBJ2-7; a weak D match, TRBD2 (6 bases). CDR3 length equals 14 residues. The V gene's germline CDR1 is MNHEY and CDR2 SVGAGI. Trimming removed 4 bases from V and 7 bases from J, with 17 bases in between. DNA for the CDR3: TGTGCCAGCAGTTGGGGCGGGACGAATGAAGAGCAGTACTTC. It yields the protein CASSWGGTNEEQYF.

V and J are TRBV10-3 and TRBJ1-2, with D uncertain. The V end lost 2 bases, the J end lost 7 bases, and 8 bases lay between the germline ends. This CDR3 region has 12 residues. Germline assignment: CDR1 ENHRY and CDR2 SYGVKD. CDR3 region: CAISEGEAGYTF. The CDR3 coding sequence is TGTGCCATCAGTGAGGGGGAGGCTGGCTACACCTTC.

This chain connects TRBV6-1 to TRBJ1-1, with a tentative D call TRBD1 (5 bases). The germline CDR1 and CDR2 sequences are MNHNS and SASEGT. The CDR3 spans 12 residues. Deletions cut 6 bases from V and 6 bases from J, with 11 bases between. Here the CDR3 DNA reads TGTGCCAGCAGAAACAGGTACTCTGAAGCTTTCTTT. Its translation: CASRNRYSEAFF.

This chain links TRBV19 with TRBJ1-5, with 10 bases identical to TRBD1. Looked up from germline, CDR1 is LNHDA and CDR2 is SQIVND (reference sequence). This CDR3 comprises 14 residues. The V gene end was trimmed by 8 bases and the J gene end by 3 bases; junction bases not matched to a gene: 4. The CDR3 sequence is CASGDRGPNQPQHF. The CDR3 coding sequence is TGTGCCAGTGGGGACAGGGGCCCCAATCAGCCCCAGCATTTT.

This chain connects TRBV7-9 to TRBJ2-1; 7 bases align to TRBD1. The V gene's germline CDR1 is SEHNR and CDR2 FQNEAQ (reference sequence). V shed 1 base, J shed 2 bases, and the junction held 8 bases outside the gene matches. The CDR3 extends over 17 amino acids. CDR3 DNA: TGTGCCAGCAGCTTAGAGGTGGGACAGTCTCCCTACAATGAGCAGTTCTTC. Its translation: CASSLEVGQSPYNEQFF.